Sequencing of this T cell receptor beta chain was carried out in a study of cytomegalovirus exposure and HLA in healthy donors. PCR amplification relied on 60 Vbeta primers (plus 13 Jbeta primers). Using immunoSEQ multiplex PCR, the repertoire was profiled, and TCRdb retains in-frame clones only, with some absent. Here the sample spans some 200,000 clones, less than 85% being singletons. Of note for this clone: No antigen is known for it.

Study results and limitations: Sequencing likely produced, as an artifact, a cluster of highly shared sequence variants. In a later analysis, V- and J-gene trimming of beta chains associated with a DCLRE1C missense variant, replicated independently. Reports state that TCR beta sequences accurately predicted most subjects' HLA-A and HLA-B alleles. Compared with the roughly 700-donor mean, an Asian-associated ancestry cluster reportedly had fewer N-insertions, according to a later analysis.

The receptor comes from a girl aged 10 to 17 in good health and CMV-seropositive. The specimen sequenced was PBMCs.

CDR3: CASSLDYPYNEQFF. The CDR3, as DNA: TGCGCCAGCAGCTTGGACTATCCCTACAATGAGCAGTTCTTC. The chain carries TRBV5-1 and TRBJ2-1; no definite D call. Trimming cost V 0 bases and J 2 bases, with 6 bases left between them. Germline CDR1 is SGHRS and CDR2 is YFSETQ. This CDR3 is built from 14 residues. The entire variable domain, with the rest obtained from reference TRBV5-1 and TRBJ2-1, is as follows: KAGVTQTPRYLIKTRGQQVTLSCSPISGHRSVSWYQQTPGQGLQFLFEYFSETQRNKGNFPGRFSGRQFSNSRSEMNVSTLELGDSALYLCASSLDYPYNEQFFGPGTRLTVL.